These 10 T cell receptor beta chains were sequenced from one sample in a study of response to subunit inactivated influenza vaccine. TCRdb independently ran MiXCR on the RT-PCR reads; one entry per CDR3 protein. The table includes over 150,000 distinct CDR3 sequences, under 15% detected once. This material consisted of CD8+ T cells sorted from PBMCs, taken less than 6 days after vaccination. Receptors originate from a man between 45 and 60 years old who received an inactivated influenza vaccine.

The chain uses TRBV7-9 and TRBJ2-7; no reliable D call. V lost 3 bases, J lost 5 bases, and 5 bases lay in between. The CDR3 loop spans 11 amino acids. CDR1 SEHNR and CDR2 FQNEAQ come from the germline V gene (reference sequence). The CDR3 nucleotides are TGTGCCAGCAGCTTTGGGAACGAGCAGTACTTC. Amino acid sequence: CASSFGNEQYF.

This clonotype has a handful of counts. This chain joins TRBV7-9 and TRBJ2-7; D is perhaps TRBD1 (5 bases). This CDR3 has 13 residues. Germline V gene lookup returns CDR1 SEHNR and CDR2 FQNEAQ (reference sequence). Trimming took 0 bases from V and 3 from J, leaving 6 bases between them. In DNA, the CDR3 is TGTGCCAGCAGCTTAGCAGGGGTCTACGAGCAGTACTTC. Translated: CASSLAGVYEQYF.

Details on this clonotype: This could be a read error, since a much larger clone is one nucleotide away. V usage is TRBV15 and J usage is TRBJ2-3; D is possibly TRBD2 (6 bases). Germline CDR1 and CDR2: LNHNV and YYDKDF (reference sequence). This CDR3 comprises 15 residues. The CDR3 region has the DNA TGTGCCACCAGCAGAGATCCGGGACTCACAGATACGCACTATTTT. Translated, it gives CATSRDPGLTDTHYF.

J is TRBJ2-3 and V is TRBV4-2; 7 nucleotides line up with TRBD2. The CDR3 contains 16 residues. The V gene's germline CDR1 is LGHNA and CDR2 YNFKEQ. The ends lost 4 bases at V and 2 bases at J; junction bases unmatched: 9. The CDR3 DNA reads as TGTGCCAGCAGCCCACTTGGGGGGACTAACACAGATACGCAGTATTTT. Residues: CASSPLGGTNTDTQYF.

The chain uses TRBV2 and TRBJ2-3; D possibly uses TRBD1 or TRBD2 (6 bases each). From germline, CDR1 is SNHLY and CDR2 FYNNEI. This CDR3 comprises 16 residues. Trimming left V 0 bases short and J 3 bases short, with 13 bases between. The CDR3 loop is CASSEAMGGPTDTQYF. The DNA of the CDR3 is TGTGCCAGCAGTGAAGCGATGGGGGGCCCGACAGATACGCAGTATTTT.

This clonotype was counted a few times. This rearrangement joins TRBV3-1 to TRBJ2-5; D is possibly TRBD2 (6 bases). Germline CDR1 and CDR2: LGHDT and YNNKEL (reference sequence). CDR3 size: 15 residues. The V end lost 0 bases, the J end lost 3 bases, and 11 bases lay between the germline ends. This chain's CDR3 is CASSQDLGTEETQYF. Here the CDR3 DNA reads TGTGCCAGCAGCCAAGATCTCGGGACTGAAGAGACCCAGTACTTC.

The V and J genes are TRBV28 and TRBJ2-7; D may be TRBD1 or TRBD2 (5 bases each). The V and J ends lost 5 bases and 5 bases respectively, with 19 bases between them. From germline, CDR1 is MDHEN and CDR2 SYDVKM. The CDR3 extends over 15 amino acids. The CDR3 DNA follows: TGTGCCAGCAGTCCGAGAGGGACGGCTGGGGACGAGCAGTACTTC. Encoded protein: CASSPRGTAGDEQYF.

This clonotype was seen a few times. The chain employs TRBV6-1 and TRBJ2-3; D ambiguous. This CDR3 has 15 amino acids. V shed 4 bases and J shed 0 bases, with 11 bases lying between them. Germline assignment: CDR1 MNHNS and CDR2 SASEGT. DNA for the CDR3: TGTGCCAGCAGTGGAGACACGGTTAGCACAGATACGCAGTATTTT. Translating it yields CASSGDTVSTDTQYF.

The sample holds many counts of this clonotype. This chain connects TRBV5-6 to TRBJ2-7; D ambiguous. The germline V gene has CDR1 SGHDT and CDR2 YYEEEE. Trimming pared 0 bases from V and 3 bases from J, leaving 7 bases between. The CDR3 totals 13 residues. In nucleotides, the CDR3 is TGTGCCAGCAGCTTGGAAGCCGACTACGAGCAGTACTTC. It translates to CASSLEADYEQYF.

V gene TRBV5-4 combines with J gene TRBJ2-1, with D possibly matching TRBD1 (6 bases). Germline V gene lookup returns CDR1 SGHNT and CDR2 YYREEE (reference sequence). V gave up 7 bases and J gave up 0 bases, with 17 bases separating them. This CDR3 has 16 amino acids. The CDR3, as DNA: TGTGCCAGCGCTGGGGGCGACGGAAGCTCCTACAATGAGCAGTTCTTC. This gives the protein CASAGGDGSSYNEQFF.